The rows below give T cell receptor beta chains drawn from one sample of a study of shared clonotypes between healthy human individuals. Libraries were prepared by immunoSEQ multiplex PCR; TCRdb keeps only in-frame clonotypes and omits some of them. This repertoire shows over a million clones, about 84% found once; its top ten account for more than 0.5%. The sample comprised memory CD4+ T cells from PBMCs. The receptor set was obtained from a man aged 18 to 29 in good health. Some clones in this sample may be carry-over from other donors' samples. Each CDR3 is given without its conserved first and last residue. A D gene is named only where the DNA matches it firmly.

d_call: TRBD1
v_call: TRBV30
j_call: TRBJ1-5
cdr3_aa: AWTYKNRGMDQPQH

d_call: .
v_call: TRBV27
j_call: TRBJ1-5
cdr3_aa: ASSAYLVGDQPQH

d_call: .
v_call: TRBV5-3
j_call: TRBJ1-5
cdr3_aa: ARSLKAGMYSNQPQH

d_call: .
v_call: TRBV2
j_call: TRBJ2-7
cdr3_aa: ASAISYEQY

d_call: TRBD2
v_call: TRBV5-4
j_call: TRBJ2-7
cdr3_aa: ASSFLAGGEQY

d_call: .
v_call: TRBV12-5
j_call: TRBJ2-1
cdr3_aa: ASGPPNYSGYNEQF

d_call: .
v_call: TRBV4-1
j_call: TRBJ1-5
cdr3_aa: ASSQGIGRGNQPQH

d_call: .
v_call: TRBV2
j_call: TRBJ1-1
cdr3_aa: ASSDEGSTEAF

d_call: TRBD1
v_call: TRBV18
j_call: TRBJ1-2
cdr3_aa: ASSPPTDRDGYT

d_call: .
v_call: TRBV5-6
j_call: TRBJ2-1
cdr3_aa: ASSRQRRSGYNEQF

d_call: .
v_call: TRBV4-3
j_call: TRBJ1-3
cdr3_aa: ASSQAGGPGNTIY

d_call: TRBD2
v_call: TRBV30
j_call: TRBJ2-7
cdr3_aa: AWRGYRGAYEQY

d_call: TRBD2
v_call: TRBV4-3
j_call: TRBJ2-1
cdr3_aa: ASEIKASGSLHCSYNEQF

d_call: .
v_call: TRBV6-1
j_call: TRBJ2-7
cdr3_aa: ATQSLINSYEQY

d_call: .
v_call: TRBV11-2
j_call: TRBJ2-2
cdr3_aa: ASSPGDFFTMDTGELF

d_call: .
v_call: TRBV5-1
j_call: TRBJ1-2
cdr3_aa: ASSLNGIYGYT

d_call: .
v_call: TRBV6-6
j_call: TRBJ2-7
cdr3_aa: ASSYSRPSVGNEQY

d_call: .
v_call: TRBV10-3
j_call: TRBJ2-7
cdr3_aa: AISDHGGMYEQY

d_call: .
v_call: TRBV2
j_call: TRBJ1-2
cdr3_aa: ASSERLYGYT

d_call: TRBD2
v_call: TRBV5-1
j_call: TRBJ2-7
cdr3_aa: ASGTSGLSYEQY